These 21 T cell receptor beta chains were sequenced from one sample in a study of T cell changes during pregnancy in multiple sclerosis. Repertoires were generated with immunoSEQ multiplex PCR, while TCRdb's copy carries only in-frame clones and drops some. The sample holds some 17,000 clones, roughly 80% seen once. The sample consisted of CD8+ T cells from peripheral blood mononuclear cells, taken in the third trimester of pregnancy. These receptors originate from a female donor in good health, enrolled as a control in a pregnancy study.

V gene TRBV15 combines with J gene TRBJ2-1; possible D gene TRBD2, 5 bases. This CDR3 region has 17 residues. Germline V gene data show CDR1 as LNHNV and CDR2 as YYDKDF (reference sequence). V lost 0 bases and J 0 bases, leaving 12 bases between the germline ends. The CDR3 loop is CATSRDPGGSSYNEQFF. CDR3 DNA sequence: TGTGCCACCAGCAGAGATCCAGGAGGTAGCTCCTACAATGAGCAGTTCTTC.

The rearrangement uses TRBV5-6 and TRBJ1-5; possible D gene TRBD1, 6 bases. The CDR3 has 12 residues. Trimming removed 4 bases from V and 4 bases from J, with 6 bases in between. The germline CDR1 and CDR2 sequences are SGHDT and YYEEEE. Here the CDR3 DNA reads TGTGCCAGCAGCCAGGGGAATCAGCCCCAGCATTTT. Translated, it gives CASSQGNQPQHF.

The chain recombines TRBV19 with TRBJ1-5, with TRBD1 matching 9 bases. J lost 8 bases, V lost 4 bases, and 9 bases had no gene match. The V gene's germline CDR1 is LNHDA and CDR2 SQIVND (reference sequence). The CDR3 totals 15 residues. CDR3 sequence: CASSTSGTGRKPQHF. The CDR3 coding sequence is TGTGCCAGTAGTACCTCGGGGACAGGGCGGAAGCCCCAGCATTTT.

Here the CDR3 reads CASSPTGYEQYF. The CDR3 DNA reads as TGTGCCAGCAGCCCTACAGGGTACGAGCAGTACTTC. The V call is TRBV7-9, the J call TRBJ2-7; D might be TRBD1 (6 bases). V gave up 5 bases and J gave up 4 bases, with 9 bases separating them. The CDR3 is 12 amino acids. Per the germline V gene, CDR1 is SEHNR and CDR2 is FQNEAQ (reference sequence).

V and J are TRBV7-9 and TRBJ2-7, with 11 bases lining up with TRBD1. CDR1 is SEHNR, CDR2 FQNEAQ, per germline (reference sequence). Trimming took 5 bases from V and 6 from J; bases not matched to a gene: 12. The CDR3 has 16 residues. The CDR3 DNA reads as TGTGCCAGCAGCGCCTCCGGGAGGGACAGGGGGGGCGAGCAGTACTTC. Its protein is CASSASGRDRGGEQYF.

The chain combines TRBV7-7 with TRBJ2-3, with TRBD1 matching over 10 bases. The V and J ends lost 4 bases and 9 bases, in that order; junction bases with no gene match: 1. Germline assignment: CDR1 SSHAT and CDR2 FNYEAQ (reference sequence). The CDR3 has 12 amino acids. For the CDR3, the DNA is TGTGCCAGCAGCTCGGGACAGGGGACGCAGTATTTT. This gives the protein CASSSGQGTQYF.

This sequence joins TRBV6-1 and TRBJ2-2, with D tentatively TRBD2 (6 bases). With 8 bases removed from V and 6 bases from J, the gap between germline ends came to 10 bases. The CDR3 spans 12 residues. Germline CDR1 reads MNHNS; CDR2 reads SASEGT. CDR3 amino acids: CASARGAGELFF. The CDR3, as DNA: TGTGCCAGCGCCCGCGGGGCCGGGGAGCTGTTTTTT.

The chain combines TRBV6-1 with TRBJ1-2, with 7 bases lining up with TRBD1. Trimming at V came to 2 bases and at J to 10 bases, leaving 10 bases not matched to a gene. The germline V gene encodes CDR1 MNHNS and CDR2 SASEGT. This CDR3 contains 14 residues. The CDR3 region is CASSELQGILAYTF. The CDR3 bases are TGTGCCAGCAGTGAATTACAGGGGATTTTAGCCTACACCTTC.

The chain is built from TRBV13 and TRBJ2-7, with 11 bases identical to TRBD2. J lost 2 bases, V lost 4 bases, and 1 base had no gene match. The CDR3 is 14 residues long. In germline, CDR1 is PRHDT, CDR2 FYEKMQ (reference sequence). CDR3 amino acids: CASSSSGGTYEQYF. In DNA form, the CDR3 reads TGTGCCAGCAGCTCTAGCGGGGGGACCTACGAGCAGTACTTC.

This clone has just a few counts. The V call is TRBV7-9, the J call TRBJ2-7; 8 nucleotides agree with TRBD1. The junction had 14 bases not matched to a gene; V was cut back by 4 bases and J by 6 bases. This CDR3 has 16 amino acids. Germline CDR1 and CDR2: SEHNR and FQNEAQ (reference sequence). CDR3 residues: CASSSRAGTGHGEQYF. Here the CDR3 DNA reads TGTGCCAGCAGCTCAAGAGCCGGGACAGGACATGGCGAGCAGTACTTC.

This clone is medium-sized within its sample. The chain has TRBV6-4 and TRBJ2-1; TRBD1 matches 8 bases. Germline V gene lookup returns CDR1 MRHNA and CDR2 SNTAGT. Losses at the gene ends were 3 bases for V and 3 bases for J; bases not matched to a gene: 1. CDR3 size: 14 residues. CDR3 region: CASSEDRDYNEQFF. The CDR3, as DNA: TGTGCCAGCAGTGAGGACAGGGACTACAATGAGCAGTTCTTC.

The chain links TRBV9 to TRBJ2-1, with 8 positions matching TRBD1. There are 16 residues in the CDR3. Germline V CDR1 and CDR2: SGDLS, YYNGEE. With 4 bases clipped from V and 4 bases from J, the junction kept 10 bases outside the gene matches. CDR3 DNA sequence: TGTGCCAGCAGCCCCCCCCGGGACAGGCGGTACAATGAGCAGTTCTTC. Residues: CASSPPRDRRYNEQFF. The full variable domain, with the rest looked up from reference TRBV9 and TRBJ2-1, is DSGVTQTPKHLITATGQRVTLRCSPRSGDLSVYWYQQSLDQGLQFLIQYYNGEERAKGNILERFSAQQFPDLHSELNLSSLELGDSALYFCASSPPRDRRYNEQFFGPGTRLTVL.

The rearrangement links TRBV4-3 to TRBJ1-2; the D gene is possibly TRBD1 (5 bases). Germline-derived CDR1 and CDR2 are LGHNA and YSLEER. V lost 3 bases and J 7 bases, leaving 18 bases between the germline ends. This CDR3 has 15 residues. DNA for the CDR3: TGCGCCAGCAGCCAGTCACCGGAAGGGGCCGGTGGCTACACCTTC. It codes for CASSQSPEGAGGYTF.

The V gene is TRBV6-4, the J gene TRBJ1-5, with 8 nucleotides matching TRBD1. This CDR3 has 19 residues. Germline-derived CDR1 and CDR2 are MRHNA and SNTAGT. The V segment lost 8 bases and the J segment 0 bases; nucleotides outside the gene matches: 18. CDR3 sequence: CASGEEKYRGGYSNQPQHF. The CDR3 DNA reads TGTGCCAGCGGAGAGGAGAAGTACAGGGGGGGATATAGCAATCAGCCCCAGCATTTT.

CDR3 sequence (DNA): TGCGCCAGCAGCCACGCCGGGACTAGCGGGGGGGTAAACACAGATACGCAGTATTTT. Translating gives CASSHAGTSGGVNTDTQYF. The chain uses TRBV4-3 and TRBJ2-3, with 16 positions matching TRBD2. J gave up 2 bases and V 3 bases, and 8 bases lay outside the gene matches. The V gene's germline CDR1 is LGHNA and CDR2 YSLEER. The CDR3 length is 19 residues.

This chain uses TRBV7-9 with TRBJ2-1; TRBD2 is a possible D gene (5 bases). Trimming removed 0 bases at V and 10 bases at J, with 10 bases between. This CDR3 has 13 residues. The germline CDR1 and CDR2 sequences are SEHNR and FQNEAQ (reference sequence). CDR3 nucleotides: TGTGCCAGCAGCTTAGCCTCGGGGTACGAGCAGTTCTTC. Residues: CASSLASGYEQFF.

The chain couples TRBV2 to TRBJ1-2, with D unresolved. Trimming took 4 bases from V and 3 from J, leaving 6 bases between them. The CDR3 runs 12 residues. Germline assignment: CDR1 SNHLY and CDR2 FYNNEI. The CDR3 region is CASSGTDYGYTF. CDR3 coding DNA: TGTGCCAGCAGTGGGACTGACTATGGCTACACCTTC.

Only a few counts were recorded for this clone. This sequence joins TRBV5-1 and TRBJ2-7, with a weak D call TRBD2 (6 bases). The CDR3 has 17 amino acids. The germline CDR1 and CDR2 sequences are SGHRS and YFSETQ. V dropped 2 bases and J dropped 0 bases, with 18 bases sitting between them. DNA of the CDR3: TGCGCCAGCAGCTTAACCCGACCGACTAGAAGCTCCTACGAGCAGTACTTC. As protein: CASSLTRPTRSSYEQYF.

V usage is TRBV7-8 and J usage is TRBJ1-6; the match to TRBD1 covers 7 bases. This CDR3 comprises 14 residues. The V gene's germline CDR1 is SGHVS and CDR2 FQNEAQ. The V and J ends lost 6 bases and 7 bases, in that order; junction bases with no gene match: 6. The DNA of the CDR3 is TGTGCCAGCAGTCCCGGGACAGAGAATTCACCCCTCCACTTT. It encodes CASSPGTENSPLHF.

Sample share makes this clone medium-sized (0.01 to 0.1%). J is TRBJ1-2 and V is TRBV13, with TRBD1 identical over 9 bases. The V and J ends lost 5 bases and 3 bases, in that order; junction bases with no gene match: 10. The CDR3 runs 16 residues. Germline loops: CDR1 PRHDT, CDR2 FYEKMQ (reference sequence). The CDR3 is CASSPRGQGDDYGYTF. Here the CDR3 DNA reads TGTGCCAGCAGCCCGCGGGGACAGGGAGACGACTATGGCTACACCTTC.

The rearrangement uses TRBV6-5 and TRBJ1-1; 9 positions match TRBD1. V lost 6 bases to trimming and J lost 6 bases; unmatched junction nucleotides: 8. The CDR3 contains 14 residues. CDR1 and CDR2 from the germline V gene are MNHEY and SVGAGI. For the CDR3, the DNA is TGTGCCAGCAGGTTGGGGACAGGGATCGCTGAAGCTTTCTTT. Translating it yields CASRLGTGIAEAFF.